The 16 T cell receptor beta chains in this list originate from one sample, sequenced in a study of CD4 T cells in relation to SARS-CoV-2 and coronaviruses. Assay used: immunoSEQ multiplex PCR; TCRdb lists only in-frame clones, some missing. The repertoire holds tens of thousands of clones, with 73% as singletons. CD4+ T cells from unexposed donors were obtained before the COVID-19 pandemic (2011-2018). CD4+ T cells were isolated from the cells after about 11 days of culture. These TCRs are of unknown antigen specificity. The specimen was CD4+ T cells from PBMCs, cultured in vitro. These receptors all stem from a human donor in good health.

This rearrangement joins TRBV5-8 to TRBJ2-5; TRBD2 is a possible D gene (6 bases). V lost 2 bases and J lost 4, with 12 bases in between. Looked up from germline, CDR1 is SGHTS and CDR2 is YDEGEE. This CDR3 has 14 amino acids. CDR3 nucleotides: TGTGCCAGCAGCTTACTACTAGCTCGAGAGACCCAGTACTTC. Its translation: CASSLLLARETQYF.

The CDR3 nucleotides are TGCGCCAGCAGCTTGGGGGGGGGAGAGACCCAGTACTTC. Protein: CASSLGGGETQYF. The rearrangement joins TRBV5-1 to TRBJ2-5; 7 bases are a match to TRBD2. The V gene's germline CDR1 is SGHRS and CDR2 YFSETQ. The V and J ends lost 0 bases and 4 bases, in that order; junction bases with no gene match: 0. CDR3 length: 13 amino acids.

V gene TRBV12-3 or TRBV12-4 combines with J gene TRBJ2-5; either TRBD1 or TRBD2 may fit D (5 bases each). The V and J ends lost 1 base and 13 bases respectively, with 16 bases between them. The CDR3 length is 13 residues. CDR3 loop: CASSLGSESGPYF. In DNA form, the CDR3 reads TGTGCCAGCAGTTTAGGTTCCGAGTCGGGGCCGTACTTC.

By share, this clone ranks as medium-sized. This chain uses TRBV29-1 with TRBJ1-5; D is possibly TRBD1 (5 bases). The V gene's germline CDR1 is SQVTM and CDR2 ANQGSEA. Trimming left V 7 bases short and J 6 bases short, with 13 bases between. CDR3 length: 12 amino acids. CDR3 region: CSAGEYSQPQHF. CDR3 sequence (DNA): TGCAGCGCGGGGGAATATAGTCAGCCCCAGCATTTT.

CDR3 protein: CASSTGGQPQHF. The CDR3 bases are TGTGCCAGCAGTACAGGGGGTCAGCCCCAGCATTTT. V and J are TRBV6-2 or TRBV6-3 and TRBJ1-5, with 8 nucleotides matching TRBD1. CDR1 and CDR2 from the germline V gene are MNHEY and SVGEGT. The J segment lost 6 bases and the V segment lost 5 bases, leaving 0 bases of the junction unmatched. The CDR3 runs 12 residues.

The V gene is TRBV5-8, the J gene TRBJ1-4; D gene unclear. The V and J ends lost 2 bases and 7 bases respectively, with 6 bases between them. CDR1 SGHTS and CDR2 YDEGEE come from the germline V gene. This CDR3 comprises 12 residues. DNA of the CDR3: TGTGCCAGCAGCTTAGGTGCTGAAAAACTGTTTTTT. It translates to CASSLGAEKLFF. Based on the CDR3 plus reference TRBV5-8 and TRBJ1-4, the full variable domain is EAGVTQSPTHLIKTRGQQATLRCSPISGHTSVYWYQQALGLGLQFLLWYDEGEERNRGNFPPRFSGRQFPNYSSELNVNALELEDSALYLCASSLGAEKLFFGSGTQLSVL.

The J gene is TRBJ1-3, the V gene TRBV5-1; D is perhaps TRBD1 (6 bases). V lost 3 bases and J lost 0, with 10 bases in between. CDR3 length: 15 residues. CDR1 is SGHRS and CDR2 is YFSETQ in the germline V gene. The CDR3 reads CASSYDRSSGNTIYF. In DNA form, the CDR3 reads TGCGCCAGCAGCTACGACAGGAGCTCTGGAAACACCATATATTTT. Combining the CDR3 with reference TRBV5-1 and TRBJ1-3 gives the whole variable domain KAGVTQTPRYLIKTRGQQVTLSCSPISGHRSVSWYQQTPGQGLQFLFEYFSETQRNKGNFPGRFSGRQFSNSRSEMNVSTLELGDSALYLCASSYDRSSGNTIYFGEGSWLTVV.

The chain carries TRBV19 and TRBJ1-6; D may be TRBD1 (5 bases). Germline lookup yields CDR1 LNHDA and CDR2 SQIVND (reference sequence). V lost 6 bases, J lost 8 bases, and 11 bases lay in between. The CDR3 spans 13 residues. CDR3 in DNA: TGTGCCAGTAGAACCGGAGGGGATTCACCCCTCCACTTT. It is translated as CASRTGGDSPLHF.

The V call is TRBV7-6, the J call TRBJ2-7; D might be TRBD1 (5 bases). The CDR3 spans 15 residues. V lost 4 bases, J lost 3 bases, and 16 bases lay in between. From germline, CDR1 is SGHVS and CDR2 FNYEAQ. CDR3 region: CASSYRQTYYYEQYF. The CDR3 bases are TGTGCCAGCAGCTACCGACAGACGTATTACTACGAGCAGTACTTC.

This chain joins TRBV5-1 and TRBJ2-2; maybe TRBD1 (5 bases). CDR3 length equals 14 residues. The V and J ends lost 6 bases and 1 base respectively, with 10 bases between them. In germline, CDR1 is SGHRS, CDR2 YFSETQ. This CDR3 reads CASTGSENTGELFF. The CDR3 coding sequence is TGCGCCAGCACAGGGTCAGAGAACACCGGGGAGCTGTTTTTT.

The CDR3 loop reads CASSERGLSYEQYF. CDR3 bases: TGTGCCAGCAGCGAGCGGGGACTCTCCTACGAGCAGTACTTC. V usage is TRBV6-5 and J usage is TRBJ2-7; 7 nucleotides match TRBD2. The CDR3 has 14 amino acids. The V gene end was trimmed by 6 bases and the J gene end by 0 bases; junction bases not matched to a gene: 5. The germline gives CDR1 MNHEY, CDR2 SVGAGI.

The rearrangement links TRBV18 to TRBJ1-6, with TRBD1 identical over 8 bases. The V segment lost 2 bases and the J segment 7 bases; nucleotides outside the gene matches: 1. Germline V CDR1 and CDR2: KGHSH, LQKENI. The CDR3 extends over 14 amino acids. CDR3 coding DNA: TGTGCCAGCTCACCAGGGACAGGAAATTCACCCCTCCACTTT. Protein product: CASSPGTGNSPLHF.

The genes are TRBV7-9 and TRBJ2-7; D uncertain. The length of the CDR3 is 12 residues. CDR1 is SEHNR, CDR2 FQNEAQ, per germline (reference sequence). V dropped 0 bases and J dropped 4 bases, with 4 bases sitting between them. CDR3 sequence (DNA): TGTGCCAGCAGCTTAGCGACATACGAGCAGTACTTC. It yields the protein CASSLATYEQYF.

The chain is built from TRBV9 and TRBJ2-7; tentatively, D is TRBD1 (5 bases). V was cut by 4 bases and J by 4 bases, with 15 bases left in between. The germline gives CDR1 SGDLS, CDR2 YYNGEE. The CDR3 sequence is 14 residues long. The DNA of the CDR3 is TGTGCCAGCAGCTTAGAATCTGGGGCTTACGAGCAGTACTTC. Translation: CASSLESGAYEQYF. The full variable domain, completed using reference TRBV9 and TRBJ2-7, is DSGVTQTPKHLITATGQRVTLRCSPRSGDLSVYWYQQSLDQGLQFLIQYYNGEERAKGNILERFSAQQFPDLHSELNLSSLELGDSALYFCASSLESGAYEQYFGPGTRLTVT.

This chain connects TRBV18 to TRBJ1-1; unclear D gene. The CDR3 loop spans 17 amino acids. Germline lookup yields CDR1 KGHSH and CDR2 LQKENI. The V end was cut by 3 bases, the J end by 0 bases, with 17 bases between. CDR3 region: CASSPSPPDQMNTEAFF. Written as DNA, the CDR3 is TGTGCCAGCTCACCGTCCCCACCTGACCAGATGAACACTGAAGCTTTCTTT.

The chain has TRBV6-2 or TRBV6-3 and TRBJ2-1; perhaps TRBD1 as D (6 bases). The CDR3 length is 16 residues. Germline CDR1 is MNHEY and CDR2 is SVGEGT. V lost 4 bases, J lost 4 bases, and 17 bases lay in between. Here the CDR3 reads CASSFTGKGLYNEQFF. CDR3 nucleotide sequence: TGTGCCAGCAGTTTTACAGGGAAGGGGTTGTACAATGAGCAGTTCTTC.